This TCR beta chain was identified in a study of blood T cell repertoires in COVID-19. Libraries were prepared by immunoSEQ multiplex PCR; TCRdb keeps only in-frame clonotypes and omits some of them. The repertoire holds 150,000 to 200,000 clones, with 80% to 90% as singletons. The sequencing input was PBMCs or T cells enriched from blood (not recorded which). The receptor was isolated from a woman between 18 and 30 years old who had recovered from COVID-19.

The CDR3 nucleotides are TGTGCCAGCAGTCCGCTAGCGGGAGTGGACTACGAGCAGTACTTC. Protein: CASSPLAGVDYEQYF. The J gene is TRBJ2-7, the V gene TRBV27, with 10 bases that match TRBD2. Germline V gives CDR1 MNHEY, CDR2 SMNVEV (reference sequence). The J segment lost 3 bases and the V segment lost 5 bases, leaving 7 bases of the junction unmatched. The CDR3 contains 15 residues.